This entry features one T cell receptor (beta chain) sequence. The data originate from a study of shared clonotypes between healthy human individuals. The repertoire was sequenced with immunoSEQ multiplex PCR; TCRdb's copy has only in-frame clones and lacks some. This table has 1.5 million to 1.9 million clones, 95% to 99% appearing once. The CDR3 spans 18 residues. V lost 6 bases and J lost 1; bases outside the gene matches: 8. Germline lookup yields CDR1 WSHSY and CDR2 SAAADI. The sequence was obtained from a man in his thirties or forties in good health. The chain carries TRBV10-2 and TRBJ2-6; 11 bases match TRBD2. Sequenced input: naive CD4+ T cells sorted from blood. Regarding subset: CD45RA+ positively selected. CDR3 sequence: CASSTIAGGPSGANVLTF. The CDR3, as DNA: TGCGCCAGCAGCACAATAGCGGGAGGGCCTTCTGGGGCCAACGTCCTGACTTTC.